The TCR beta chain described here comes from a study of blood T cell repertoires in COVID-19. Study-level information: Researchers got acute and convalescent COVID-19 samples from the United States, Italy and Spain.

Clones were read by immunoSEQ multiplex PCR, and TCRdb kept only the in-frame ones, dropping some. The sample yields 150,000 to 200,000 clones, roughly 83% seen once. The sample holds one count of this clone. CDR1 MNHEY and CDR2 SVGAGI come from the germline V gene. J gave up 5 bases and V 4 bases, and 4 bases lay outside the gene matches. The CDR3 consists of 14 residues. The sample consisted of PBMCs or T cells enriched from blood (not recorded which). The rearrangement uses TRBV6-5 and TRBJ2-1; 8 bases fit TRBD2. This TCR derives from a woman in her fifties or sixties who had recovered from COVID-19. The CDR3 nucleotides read TGTGCCAGCAGTTCGTTCGGGGGGGACAATGAGCAGTTCTTC. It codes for CASSSFGGDNEQFF.